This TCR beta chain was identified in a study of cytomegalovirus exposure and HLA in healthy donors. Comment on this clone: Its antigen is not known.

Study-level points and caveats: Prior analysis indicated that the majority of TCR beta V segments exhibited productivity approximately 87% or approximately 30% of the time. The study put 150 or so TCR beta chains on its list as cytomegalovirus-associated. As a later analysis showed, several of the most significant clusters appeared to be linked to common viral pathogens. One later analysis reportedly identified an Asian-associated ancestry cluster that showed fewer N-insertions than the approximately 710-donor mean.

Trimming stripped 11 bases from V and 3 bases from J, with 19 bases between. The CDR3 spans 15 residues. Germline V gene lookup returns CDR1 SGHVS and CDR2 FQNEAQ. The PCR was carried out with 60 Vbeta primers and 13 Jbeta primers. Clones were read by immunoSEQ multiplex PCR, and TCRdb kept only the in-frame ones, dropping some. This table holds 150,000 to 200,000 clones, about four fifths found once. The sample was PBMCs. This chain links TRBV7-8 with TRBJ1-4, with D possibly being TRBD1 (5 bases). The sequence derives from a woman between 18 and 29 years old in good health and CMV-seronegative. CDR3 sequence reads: CAVAGRKSANEKLFF. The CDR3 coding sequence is TGTGCCGTGGCAGGGCGAAAGTCAGCTAATGAAAAACTGTTTTTT.